This TCR beta chain comes out of a study of cytomegalovirus exposure and HLA in healthy donors (TCRdb year 2017). Concerning the study at large: In an earlier analysis of about 560 of the donors, 276 Gb of sequence data and 90 million to 120 million unique TCR beta sequences from about 179 million T cells were reported. An early release that covered some 630 HLA-typed donors contained approximately 300 gigabases of sequencing data and about 84 million unique TCR sequences. Of the 398 genotyped donors, around 81% fell in the genetic ancestry cluster associated with self-reported Caucasian donors. The study was designed to test whether signatures of past pathogen exposure could be identified by cataloging public T cell receptors. The study profiled the T cell repertoires of hundreds of subjects by immunosequencing and related them to cytomegalovirus serostatus. In addition to the first cohort of approximately 670 subjects, a separate validation cohort of some 120 different subjects was used. High-throughput TCR immunosequencing, statistical association of individual TCRs with disease status, and machine learning were combined to predict cytomegalovirus infection status. A later analysis re-examined previously published TCR beta repertoires from just over 650 donors and added high-resolution HLA genotyping to investigate patterns of TCR occurrence. The later analysis used no new phenotypic data to find candidate immune exposures, relying instead on TCR beta sequences and their occurrence across donors. An earlier analysis of around 580 of the donors used high-throughput TCR beta sequencing to judge whether each TCR beta V gene segment behaved as functional or pseudogenic. Alongside the repertoire data, information on donor age, sex, ethnicity and CMV serostatus was compiled. A later genetic analysis took genome-wide SNP genotypes for about 55% of the roughly 700 donors and used that subset as a discovery cohort. All discovery cohort repertoires had been generated on a single sequencing platform. Class I and class II HLA loci were covered by the typing at four-digit resolution. The number of donors typed differed by locus, with about 629-640 for A, B, C, DRB1 and DQB1, more than 500 for DQA1, some 570 for DPA1, and some 440 for DPB1. Four to six DR-DQ haplotypes were handled as single units for association and clustering, since linkage in the cohort was strong. On average, over 200,000 unique TCR beta nucleotide sequences were sequenced per donor among a few hundred genotyped donors of the cohort, with roughly 20% of those sequences being non-productive.

Overall study results and their limits: The presence/absence analyses assumed that sequencing depth was roughly uniform across donors, and that assumption may not be true. Three of the identified cytomegalovirus-associated TCR beta chains were confirmed in vitro to be specific for cytomegalovirus antigens. Most TCR sequences were observed very rarely across donors, whereas some public TCRs were present in many individuals. Fewer than 20 rarely observed V segments, including chromosome 9 orphons, were excluded from the earlier analysis of about 610 of the donors because counts were too low. In a later analysis, the rate of TCR association differed among HLA loci, with DRB1 alleles having the most associated TCRs and HLA-C alleles having the fewest. Because HLA typing was missing for some donors at each locus, association tests included only the typed subset. A further reported finding was that TCR beta sequences accurately predicted the HLA-A and HLA-B alleles for most subjects in the first cohort. Linkage disequilibrium might explain the correlated functional status among segregating V segments, but an unknown experimental factor could not be excluded. The authors suggested that the approach could potentially be extended to other disease states and immunological phenotypes. Some IMGT-functional V segments, including TRBV6-2 and TRBV6-3, could not be told apart with the 87-base-pair reads, so those segments were excluded. When HLA alleles, especially DR and DQ, strongly co-occurred, TCR associations were difficult to assign to individual alleles. For the cohort, immune exposure information was limited to CMV serostatus. Broadly in line with IMGT annotations, most TCR beta V segments showed up in productive rearrangements about 90% or about 30% of the time in an earlier analysis of around 600 of the donors. Compared with equally common non-associated chains, HLA-associated TCR beta chains in a later analysis were more clonally expanded and had lower generation probabilities. According to a later analysis, most CMV-associated TCR beta chains appeared to be HLA-restricted, and the HLA associations seemed to be driven largely by CMV exposure. A later genetic analysis reported fewer N-insertions in productive TCRs among donors in an Asian-associated ancestry cluster than the roughly 690-donor mean. A cluster of highly shared sequence variants was judged likely to be a technical artifact of the sequencing pipeline. In this cohort, only TCR beta chains were sequenced, and detectable features were limited by the absence of alpha or paired-chain data. In both the original and validation cohorts, the classifier was reported to diagnose cytomegalovirus status with high specificity and sensitivity. According to a later analysis, parvovirus B19, influenza, CMV and Epstein-Barr virus appeared linked to several top co-occurrence clusters. The study gave a list of some 150 TCR beta chains associated with cytomegalovirus. V-gene and J-gene trimming of TCR beta chains was associated with a missense DCLRE1C variant in a later genetic analysis, and the association was replicated in an independent cohort. At a false discovery rate of 0.05, a later analysis linked fewer than 20,000 TCR beta sequences to specific HLA alleles.

Library generation was performed with the immunoSEQ multiplex PCR assay. The multiplex PCR relied on a mix of 60 forward primers for TCR Vbeta segments and 13 reverse primers for TCR Jbeta segments. A multiplex PCR assay on genomic DNA amplified the CDR3 region of rearranged TCR beta genes. The amplified TCR beta libraries were sequenced on the Illumina HiSeq System as 87-base-pair reads. In the authors' own workflow: In a later analysis, around 80 million unique TCR beta chains were counted across the roughly 610 repertoires, and around 10 million of these chains were shared by at least two donors. Raw reads were error-corrected and collapsed into unique sequences with a nearest-neighbor algorithm that merged closely related sequences to remove PCR and sequencing errors. To assign V, D and J gene segments, CDR3 sequences were aligned to IMGT reference sequences. For a sequence to be retained, a match of at least six nucleotides to both a V gene segment and a J gene segment was required. Rearrangements were classified as productive when the CDR3 lacked stop codons and remained in frame with V and J, and all other rearrangements were classified as non-productive. CDR3 was defined according to IMGT convention as the region running from the second conserved V-encoded cysteine to the conserved J-encoded phenylalanine. The earlier analysis of about 590 of the donors excluded sequences that lacked an unambiguous match to a single V gene segment. In an earlier analysis of 587 of the donors, a V segment was called functional when productive rearrangements were above 56.7%, and segregating when the standard deviation between donors exceeded 5%. A statistical classification framework was developed to diagnose cytomegalovirus status using the catalog of TCR beta chain sequences. In a later analysis, TCR nucleotide sequences were compared against IMGT/GENE-DB human TR gene sequences so that V and J genes could be assigned. A later analysis assigned CDR3 sequences and most-parsimonious VDJ recombination scenarios with the TCRdist pipeline. In a later analysis, every TCR beta chain was defined by the combination of its CDR3 amino acid sequence and its V-gene family, and reads without a unique V-gene family were dropped. To address suspected cross-contamination and a sequencing artifact, a later analysis removed several hundred highly shared, low-generation-probability nucleotide sequences. For each public chain, a later analysis derived a clonal expansion index from normalized ranks of inferred template counts within each repertoire. A later analysis computed generation probabilities with a VDJ recombination model fitted to out-of-frame rearrangements, and checked the results against IGoR. Hypergeometric tests were used in a later analysis to score TCR-TCR, TCR-HLA and TCR-CMV co-occurrence, with a repertoire-size bias correction applied to the TCR pairs. False discovery rates were estimated in a later analysis by permuting HLA or CMV assignments 20 times. In a later analysis, co-occurring TCRs were grouped using DBSCAN, with TCRdist sequence similarity added in when clustering inside HLA-allele-positive subsets. Repertoires with fewer than 30,000 or more than 120,000 public chains, plus five repertoires with anomalous nucleotide sharing, were excluded from co-occurrence clustering. TCRdb took this table from immuneACCESS and kept in-frame rearrangements with V and J called. Such tables lack part of the clones; where checked against another copy, unresolved V genes explain under half of the gap, and the rest is unexplained. The V and J calls and the clone size are those of that table, but D and trimming were determined from the DNA. Within this sample are some 30,000 clones, with more than 75% of them counted one time only. 2.5% to 3.5% of the sample goes to the ten largest clones.

Of note for this clone: It has no known antigen specificity. Base qualities are missing; no much larger clone stands one base away.

From a lookup of the germline V gene (reference sequence), CDR1 and CDR2 are LNHNV and YYDKDF. The CDR3 holds 16 amino acids from the cysteine to the phenylalanine. Left in the record is the CDR3 DNA by itself, 48 bases read in frame from the first base. The junction shows trimming of 1 base on V and 4 bases on J, plus 16 bases between the germline ends. In total, 666 healthy bone marrow donors made up the cohort. All cohort members were sampled while nominally healthy, although unrecorded immune exposures were likely present. The donor was CMV seronegative and was included in the group of over 300 seronegative cohort members. Every donor gave a peripheral blood sample, and the peripheral blood mononuclear cells from that sample were used for TCR beta sequencing. Genomic DNA extraction from the blood cell samples was performed with the Qiagen DNeasy Blood Extraction Kit.

Sequencing was carried out using PBMCs. The rearranged chain carries TRBV15 and TRBJ1-2; the D gene remains uncertain. The receptor was derived from a boy aged 5-17 years in good health and CMV-seronegative. This receptor carries the CDR3 CATSRGEGSTTYGYTF. The bases read TGTGCCACCAGCAGAGGAGAGGGCAGCACCACCTATGGCTACACCTTC.